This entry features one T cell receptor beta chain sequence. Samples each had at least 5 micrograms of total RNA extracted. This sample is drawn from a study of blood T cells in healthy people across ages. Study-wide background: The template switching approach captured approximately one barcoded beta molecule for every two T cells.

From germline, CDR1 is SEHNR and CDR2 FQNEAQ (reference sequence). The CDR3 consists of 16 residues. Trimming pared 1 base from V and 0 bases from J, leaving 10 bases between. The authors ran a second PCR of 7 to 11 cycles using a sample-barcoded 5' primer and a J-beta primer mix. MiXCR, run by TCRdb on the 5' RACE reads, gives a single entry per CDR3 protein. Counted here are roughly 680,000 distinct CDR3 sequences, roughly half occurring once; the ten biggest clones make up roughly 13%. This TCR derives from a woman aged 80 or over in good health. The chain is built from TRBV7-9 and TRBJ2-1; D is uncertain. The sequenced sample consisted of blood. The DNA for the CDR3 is TGTGCCAGCAGCTTAGGGCCTCGGAGCTCCTACAATGAGCAGTTCTTC. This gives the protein CASSLGPRSSYNEQFF.